This TCR beta chain was documented in a study of molecular identifiers for immune sequencing clone quantification. Sorted inputs of about 19,000 to 1,100,000 cells, with 10%, 30% or 50% RNA, yielded naive CD8 libraries. Sorting selected naive CD8 T cells with a CD8+CD4-CCR7+CD45RA+ phenotype. Findings and limits, study-wide: In naive cells, under 1% of molecules belonged to clones above 20 RNA copies, against over 97% in effector cells.

In the case of this clonotype: The antigen is unknown. Lacking the conserved final phenylalanine or tryptophan, this CDR3 likely reflects a read error.

MiXCR was run by TCRdb on the PCR reads, yielding one entry per CDR3 protein. The sample holds some 88,000 distinct CDR3 sequences, roughly a fifth seen once. The sample taken for sequencing was naive CD8+ T cells from blood, with Jurkat cell RNA spiked in. Regarding subset: FACS-sorted CD8+CD4-CCR7+CD45RA+ naive T cells. This receptor was taken from a human donor in good health. Some libraries in this study had Jurkat cell RNA spiked in.

CDR3 loop: CASSLGSDTQYS. The CDR3 nucleotides are TGTGCCAGCAGCCTAGGGTCAGATACGCAGTATTCT. The chain carries TRBV6-2 or TRBV6-3 and TRBJ2-3; no clear D gene. CDR3 length: 12 residues. The V gene lost 6 bases and the J gene lost 4 bases, with 8 bases spanning the gap. Germline V CDR1 and CDR2: MNHEY, SVGEGT.